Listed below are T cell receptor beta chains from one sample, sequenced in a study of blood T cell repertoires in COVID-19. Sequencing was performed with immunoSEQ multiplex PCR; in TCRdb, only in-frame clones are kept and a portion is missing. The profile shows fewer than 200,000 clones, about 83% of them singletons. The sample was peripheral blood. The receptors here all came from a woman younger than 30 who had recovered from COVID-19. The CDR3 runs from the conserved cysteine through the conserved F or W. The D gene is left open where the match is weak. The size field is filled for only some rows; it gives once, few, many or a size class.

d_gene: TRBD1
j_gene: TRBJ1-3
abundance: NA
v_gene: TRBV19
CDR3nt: TGTGCCAGTAGTCCCCGGACAGGGAGGACAACAAAAAACACCATATATTTT
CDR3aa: CASSPRTGRTTKNTIYF

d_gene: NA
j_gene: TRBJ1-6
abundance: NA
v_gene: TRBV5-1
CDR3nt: TGCGCCAGCAGCTTGGTACCCCAGGGGACCTCCTATAATTCACCCCTCCACTTT
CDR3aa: CASSLVPQGTSYNSPLHF

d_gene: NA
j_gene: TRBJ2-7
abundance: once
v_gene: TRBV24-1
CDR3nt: TGTGCCACCAGTGATCCTAGGTCGACCTACGAGCAGTACTTC
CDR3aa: CATSDPRSTYEQYF

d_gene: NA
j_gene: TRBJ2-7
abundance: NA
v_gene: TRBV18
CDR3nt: TGTGCCAGCTCACCCTCTAAGGGAGCCTACGAGCAGTACTTC
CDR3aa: CASSPSKGAYEQYF

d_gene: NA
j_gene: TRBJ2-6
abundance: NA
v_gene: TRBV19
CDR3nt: TGTGCCAGTAGTATTCTCTTCTCTGGGGCCAACGTCCTGACTTTC
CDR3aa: CASSILFSGANVLTF

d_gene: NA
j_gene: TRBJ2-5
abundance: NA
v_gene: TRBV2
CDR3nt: TGTGCCAGCAATCGCAGACAAGAGACCCAGTACTTC
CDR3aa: CASNRRQETQYF

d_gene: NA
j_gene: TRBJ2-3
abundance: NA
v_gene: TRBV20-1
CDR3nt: TGCAGTGCCCAGATCACAGATACGCAGTATTTT
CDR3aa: CSAQITDTQYF

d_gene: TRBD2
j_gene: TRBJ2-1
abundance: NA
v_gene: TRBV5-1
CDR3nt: TGCGCCAGCAGCTTGAGAGCGGGGGGGTTCAATGAGCAGTTCTTC
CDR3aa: CASSLRAGGFNEQFF

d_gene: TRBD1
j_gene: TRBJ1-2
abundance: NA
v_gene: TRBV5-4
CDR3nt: TGTGCCAGCAGCTTGTCGACAGGGAACTATGGCTACACCTTC
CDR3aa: CASSLSTGNYGYTF

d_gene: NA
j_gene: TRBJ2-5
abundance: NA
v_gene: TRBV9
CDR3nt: TGTGCCAGCAGCGTAGCTCCCGCGGAGACCCAGTACTTC
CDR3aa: CASSVAPAETQYF

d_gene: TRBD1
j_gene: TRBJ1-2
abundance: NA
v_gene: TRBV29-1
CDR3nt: TGCAGCGCGACAGGGGAGCGCGGCTACACCTTC
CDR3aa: CSATGERGYTF

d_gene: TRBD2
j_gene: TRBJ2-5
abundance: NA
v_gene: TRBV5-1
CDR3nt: TGCGCCAGCAGCACTAGCGGGGGGAAACAAGAGACCCAGTACTTC
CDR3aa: CASSTSGGKQETQYF

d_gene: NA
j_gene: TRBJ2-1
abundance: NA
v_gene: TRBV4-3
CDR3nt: TGCGCCAGCAGCCAAGGGCACCACAATGAGCAGTTCTTC
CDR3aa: CASSQGHHNEQFF

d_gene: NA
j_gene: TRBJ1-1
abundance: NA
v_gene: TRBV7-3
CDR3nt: TGTGCCAGCACCGAAGGGGTGATAACTGAAGCTTTCTTT
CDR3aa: CASTEGVITEAFF

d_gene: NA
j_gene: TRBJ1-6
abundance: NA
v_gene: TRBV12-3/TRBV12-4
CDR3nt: TGTGCCAGCAGCCGTTTAAGGACAGCAGTCCACTTT
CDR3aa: CASSRLRTAVHF

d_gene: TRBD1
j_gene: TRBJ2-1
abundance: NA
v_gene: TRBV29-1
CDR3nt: TGCAGCGTTGAAGGGAGACAGGGATTGGAGTACAATGAGCAGTTCTTC
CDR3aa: CSVEGRQGLEYNEQFF

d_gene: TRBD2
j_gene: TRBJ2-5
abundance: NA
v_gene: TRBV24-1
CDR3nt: TGTGCCACCAGGACTAGCGGGGGAGGAGAGACCCAGTACTTC
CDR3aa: CATRTSGGGETQYF

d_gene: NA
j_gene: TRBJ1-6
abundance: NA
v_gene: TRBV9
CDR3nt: TGTGCCAGCAGCATCCGGGACACAAATTCACCCCTCCACTTT
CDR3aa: CASSIRDTNSPLHF

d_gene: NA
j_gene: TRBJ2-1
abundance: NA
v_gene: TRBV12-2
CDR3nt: TGTGCAAGTCGCTTAGCCGGGACTAGCGGGAGGAATGAATTCTTC
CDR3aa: CASRLAGTSGRNEFF

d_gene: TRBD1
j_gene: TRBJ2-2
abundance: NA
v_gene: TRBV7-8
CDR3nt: TGTGCCAGCAGCACCGGACAGGGGTACACCGGGGAGCTGTTTTTT
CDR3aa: CASSTGQGYTGELFF

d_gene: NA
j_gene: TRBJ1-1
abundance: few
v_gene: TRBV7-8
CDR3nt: TGTGCCAGCAGCTTGGCCAGGCACACTGAAGCTTTCTTT
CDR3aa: CASSLARHTEAFF

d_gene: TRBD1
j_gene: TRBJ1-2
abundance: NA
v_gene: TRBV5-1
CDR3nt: TGCGCCAGCAGCCCAAGACAGGGAAACCCCTATGGCTACACCTTC
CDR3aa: CASSPRQGNPYGYTF

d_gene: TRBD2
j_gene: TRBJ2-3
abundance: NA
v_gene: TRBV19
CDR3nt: TGTGCCAGTAGTAAACTAGCGGGCACAGATACGCAGTATTTT
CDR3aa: CASSKLAGTDTQYF

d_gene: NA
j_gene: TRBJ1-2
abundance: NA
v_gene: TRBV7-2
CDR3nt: TGTGCCAGCAGCTCTAGTTGGTATGGCTACACCTTC
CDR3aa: CASSSSWYGYTF

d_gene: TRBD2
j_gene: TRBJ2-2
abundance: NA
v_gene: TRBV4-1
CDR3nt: TGCGCCAGCAGCCAAACACTAGCGGGAGTTTACACCGGGGAGCTGTTTTTT
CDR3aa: CASSQTLAGVYTGELFF